Sequencing of this TCR beta chain was carried out in a study of cytomegalovirus exposure and HLA in healthy donors. Whole-study findings and limits: According to a later analysis, most TCR beta chains associated with CMV appeared HLA-restricted. The classifier reportedly diagnosed cytomegalovirus status with high sensitivity and specificity.

PCR used 60 Vbeta primers and 13 Jbeta primers. Repertoires were generated with immunoSEQ multiplex PCR, while TCRdb's copy carries only in-frame clones and drops some. The table has roughly 99,000 clones, about 74% seen once. V was trimmed by 0 bases and J by 4 bases, leaving 10 bases between them. Per the germline V gene, CDR1 is SGDLS and CDR2 is YYNGEE. The CDR3 contains 14 residues. Worth noting for this clone: Its antigen remains unknown.

The chain joins TRBV9 to TRBJ1-2, with D maybe TRBD1 (6 bases). The clonotype comes from a woman aged 40 to 50 in good health and CMV-seropositive. The sample comprised PBMCs. CDR3 sequence reads: CASSVGGTSYGYTF. The CDR3 DNA is TGTGCCAGCAGCGTAGGGGGGACATCCTATGGCTACACCTTC.